The TCR beta chain under discussion was sequenced for a study of blood T cell repertoires in COVID-19. All recovered Cohort 3 donors got two negative PCRs, got clearance, or saw symptom resolution. Germline CDR1 MNHEY, CDR2 SVGAGI. The CDR3 covers 15 residues. Deletions cut 6 bases from V and 10 bases from J, with 21 bases between. Generated by immunoSEQ multiplex PCR, the TCRdb table keeps only in-frame clones and is missing some. The sample shows roughly 340,000 clones, 80% to 90% of them seen only once. The chain couples TRBV6-5 to TRBJ1-4; no reliable D call. This clonotype was sampled from a young man who had recovered from COVID-19. Sequences were obtained from PBMCs or T cells enriched from blood (not recorded which). The CDR3: CASSDGPSGSGKLFF. CDR3 nucleotide sequence: TGTGCCAGCAGCGACGGGCCATCGGGGTCTGGAAAACTGTTTTTT.